A selection of T cell receptor beta chains follows, all from one sample in a study of shared T cell receptors in the human thymus. Measured with immunoSEQ multiplex PCR; TCRdb has only the in-frame clones, and not every one. Of hundreds of thousands of clones listed, around 87% are singletons. These records were also assigned to another study, of human thymus T cells.

The sample consisted of thymocytes. Receptors were obtained from a boy under three years old with a congenital heart defect. Each CDR3 is given with its conserved first and last residue. Each record gives: CDR3 length, V gene, clone size, D gene, J gene, CDR3 protein, CDR3 DNA. D genes are given only for firm matches. Some rows mark clone size as missing; the rest say once, few, many or name a class of expanded clone.

CDR3 length: 18
V gene: TRBV4-2
clone size: NA
D gene: NA
J gene: TRBJ1-3
CDR3 protein: CASSQEVGRRGFGNTIYF
CDR3 DNA: TGTGCCAGCAGCCAAGAGGTGGGCCGCCGGGGATTCGGAAACACCATATATTTT

CDR3 length: 16
V gene: TRBV5-6
clone size: NA
D gene: TRBD2
J gene: TRBJ2-7
CDR3 protein: CASSQPWGAGGYEQYF
CDR3 DNA: TGTGCCAGCAGCCAGCCCTGGGGGGCGGGAGGGTACGAGCAGTACTTC

CDR3 length: 13
V gene: TRBV27
clone size: NA
D gene: NA
J gene: TRBJ1-2
CDR3 protein: CASREQANYGYTF
CDR3 DNA: TGTGCCAGCAGGGAACAGGCTAACTATGGCTACACCTTC

CDR3 length: 16
V gene: TRBV25-1
clone size: NA
D gene: TRBD1
J gene: TRBJ2-1
CDR3 protein: CASSGPHRGQYNEQFF
CDR3 DNA: TGTGCCAGCAGTGGACCACACAGGGGTCAGTACAATGAGCAGTTCTTC

CDR3 length: 17
V gene: TRBV15
clone size: NA
D gene: TRBD1
J gene: TRBJ1-1
CDR3 protein: CATSIMGTGRPNTEAFF
CDR3 DNA: TGTGCCACCAGCATTATGGGGACAGGGCGGCCGAACACTGAAGCTTTCTTT

CDR3 length: 14
V gene: TRBV29-1
clone size: NA
D gene: NA
J gene: TRBJ2-3
CDR3 protein: CSVRRQLFTDTQYF
CDR3 DNA: TGCAGCGTTCGTCGACAGCTATTCACAGATACGCAGTATTTT

CDR3 length: 17
V gene: TRBV7-9
clone size: NA
D gene: TRBD1
J gene: TRBJ1-4
CDR3 protein: CASSLGWTGGEGEKLFF
CDR3 DNA: TGTGCCAGCAGCTTAGGATGGACAGGGGGTGAAGGTGAAAAACTGTTTTTT

CDR3 length: 16
V gene: TRBV5-6
clone size: NA
D gene: NA
J gene: TRBJ1-5
CDR3 protein: CASSLHSSLEGQPQHF
CDR3 DNA: TGTGCCAGCAGCCTTCACAGCAGCTTGGAGGGGCAGCCCCAGCATTTT

CDR3 length: 15
V gene: TRBV9
clone size: NA
D gene: NA
J gene: TRBJ1-1
CDR3 protein: CASSVGVPRDTEAFF
CDR3 DNA: TGTGCCAGCAGCGTAGGGGTCCCTCGGGACACTGAAGCTTTCTTT

CDR3 length: 15
V gene: TRBV6-5
clone size: NA
D gene: NA
J gene: TRBJ2-1
CDR3 protein: CASSIPGLSINEQFF
CDR3 DNA: TGTGCCAGCAGTATACCGGGACTCTCGATCAATGAGCAGTTCTTC

CDR3 length: 17
V gene: TRBV4-1
clone size: NA
D gene: TRBD1
J gene: TRBJ1-2
CDR3 protein: CASSQPNLTGGARGYTF
CDR3 DNA: TGCGCCAGCAGCCAACCTAACCTGACAGGGGGCGCCCGTGGCTACACCTTC

CDR3 length: 14
V gene: TRBV2
clone size: NA
D gene: TRBD1
J gene: TRBJ2-7
CDR3 protein: CASSERQGKNEQYF
CDR3 DNA: TGTGCCAGCAGTGAAAGACAGGGGAAAAACGAGCAGTACTTC

CDR3 length: 14
V gene: TRBV5-1
clone size: NA
D gene: TRBD2
J gene: TRBJ2-3
CDR3 protein: CASSFGTSEDTQYF
CDR3 DNA: TGCGCCAGCAGCTTCGGGACTAGCGAAGATACGCAGTATTTT

CDR3 length: 16
V gene: TRBV27
clone size: once
D gene: TRBD1
J gene: TRBJ1-6
CDR3 protein: CASTTLGQNSNSPLHF
CDR3 DNA: TGTGCCAGCACTACTTTGGGACAGAACTCTAATTCACCCCTCCACTTT

CDR3 length: 15
V gene: TRBV27
clone size: NA
D gene: TRBD1
J gene: TRBJ1-6
CDR3 protein: CASRSLTGLSSPLHF
CDR3 DNA: TGTGCCAGCAGGTCCCTGACAGGGTTAAGTTCACCCCTCCACTTT

CDR3 length: 14
V gene: TRBV5-1
clone size: once
D gene: TRBD1
J gene: TRBJ1-1
CDR3 protein: CASSLEDRAPGAFF
CDR3 DNA: TGCGCCAGCAGCTTGGAGGACAGGGCCCCTGGGGCTTTCTTT

CDR3 length: 13
V gene: TRBV15
clone size: NA
D gene: NA
J gene: TRBJ1-1
CDR3 protein: CATSTGLNTEAFF
CDR3 DNA: TGTGCCACCAGCACTGGGCTAAACACTGAAGCTTTCTTT

CDR3 length: 14
V gene: TRBV5-6
clone size: NA
D gene: NA
J gene: TRBJ2-7
CDR3 protein: CASSLLRSVYEQYF
CDR3 DNA: TGTGCCAGCAGCTTGCTCAGGTCTGTATACGAGCAGTACTTC

CDR3 length: 15
V gene: TRBV13
clone size: NA
D gene: NA
J gene: TRBJ1-1
CDR3 protein: CASSLGPGVNTEAFF
CDR3 DNA: TGTGCCAGCAGCTTGGGACCAGGGGTGAACACTGAAGCTTTCTTT

CDR3 length: 15
V gene: TRBV18
clone size: once
D gene: NA
J gene: TRBJ2-3
CDR3 protein: CASSPREKSTDTQYF
CDR3 DNA: TGTGCCAGCTCACCACGTGAGAAAAGCACAGATACGCAGTATTTT

CDR3 length: 17
V gene: TRBV15
clone size: once
D gene: TRBD2
J gene: TRBJ2-3
CDR3 protein: CATSRDRGAGGFNTQYF
CDR3 DNA: TGTGCCACCAGCAGAGATCGGGGTGCGGGGGGTTTTAATACGCAGTATTTT

CDR3 length: 16
V gene: TRBV5-6
clone size: NA
D gene: TRBD1
J gene: TRBJ2-7
CDR3 protein: CASSRRRDRVSYEQYF
CDR3 DNA: TGTGCCAGCAGCCGACGCCGGGACAGGGTCTCCTACGAGCAGTACTTC

CDR3 length: 13
V gene: TRBV2
clone size: once
D gene: NA
J gene: TRBJ1-2
CDR3 protein: CAKRKFLGDGYTF
CDR3 DNA: TGTGCCAAAAGGAAATTCCTAGGGGATGGCTACACCTTC

CDR3 length: 18
V gene: TRBV25-1
clone size: NA
D gene: TRBD1
J gene: TRBJ1-3
CDR3 protein: CASSEVNGTGVNGNTIYF
CDR3 DNA: TGTGCCAGCAGTGAGGTAAATGGGACAGGGGTGAATGGAAACACCATATATTTT

CDR3 length: 15
V gene: TRBV7-3
clone size: NA
D gene: NA
J gene: TRBJ1-1
CDR3 protein: CASRRTPGEWTEAFF
CDR3 DNA: TGTGCCAGCAGGCGAACCCCAGGGGAATGGACTGAAGCTTTCTTT

CDR3 length: 15
V gene: TRBV15
clone size: NA
D gene: TRBD2
J gene: TRBJ2-1
CDR3 protein: CATSTRTSGYNEQFF
CDR3 DNA: TGTGCCACCAGCACTAGGACTAGCGGCTACAATGAGCAGTTCTTC

CDR3 length: 16
V gene: TRBV9
clone size: NA
D gene: NA
J gene: TRBJ2-7
CDR3 protein: CASSVATNGGPGEQYF
CDR3 DNA: TGTGCCAGCAGCGTAGCTACGAACGGGGGTCCTGGCGAGCAGTACTTC

CDR3 length: 11
V gene: TRBV29-1
clone size: NA
D gene: NA
J gene: TRBJ1-1
CDR3 protein: CSVFLANEAFF
CDR3 DNA: TGCAGCGTTTTCCTGGCAAATGAAGCTTTCTTT

CDR3 length: 15
V gene: TRBV5-5
clone size: NA
D gene: TRBD1
J gene: TRBJ1-1
CDR3 protein: CASSSPRGLNTEAFF
CDR3 DNA: TGTGCCAGCAGCTCACCCAGGGGGTTGAACACTGAAGCTTTCTTT

CDR3 length: 18
V gene: TRBV5-6
clone size: NA
D gene: NA
J gene: TRBJ2-1
CDR3 protein: CASSLVDFVLPWHNEQFF
CDR3 DNA: TGTGCCAGCAGCTTGGTGGACTTCGTCCTGCCATGGCACAATGAGCAGTTCTTC

CDR3 length: 13
V gene: TRBV7-3
clone size: once
D gene: NA
J gene: TRBJ2-5
CDR3 protein: CASSLTFLETQYF
CDR3 DNA: TGTGCCAGCAGCTTAACGTTCCTTGAGACCCAGTACTTC

CDR3 length: 14
V gene: TRBV11-2
clone size: NA
D gene: NA
J gene: TRBJ1-3
CDR3 protein: CASSLVESGNTIYF
CDR3 DNA: TGTGCCAGCAGCTTAGTGGAGTCTGGAAACACCATATATTTT

CDR3 length: 11
V gene: TRBV5-6
clone size: NA
D gene: NA
J gene: TRBJ2-2
CDR3 protein: CASSVSGELFF
CDR3 DNA: TGTGCCAGCAGCGTGTCGGGGGAGCTGTTTTTT

CDR3 length: 14
V gene: TRBV28
clone size: NA
D gene: TRBD1
J gene: TRBJ1-3
CDR3 protein: CASSPWTGEDTIYF
CDR3 DNA: TGTGCCAGCAGCCCCTGGACAGGGGAGGACACCATATATTTT

CDR3 length: 12
V gene: TRBV5-8
clone size: NA
D gene: NA
J gene: TRBJ1-5
CDR3 protein: CASAETGQPQHF
CDR3 DNA: TGTGCCAGCGCTGAAACCGGTCAGCCCCAGCATTTT

CDR3 length: 17
V gene: TRBV28
clone size: NA
D gene: NA
J gene: TRBJ2-1
CDR3 protein: CASSNTMRFSTYNEQFF
CDR3 DNA: TGTGCCAGCAGTAACACAATGAGGTTTAGCACCTACAATGAGCAGTTCTTC

CDR3 length: 15
V gene: TRBV11-2
clone size: NA
D gene: TRBD2
J gene: TRBJ2-7
CDR3 protein: CASSLNSGRSYEQYF
CDR3 DNA: TGTGCCAGCAGCTTAAATAGCGGGAGATCCTACGAGCAGTACTTC

CDR3 length: 13
V gene: TRBV9
clone size: NA
D gene: NA
J gene: TRBJ1-2
CDR3 protein: CASSGGDSYGYTF
CDR3 DNA: TGTGCCAGCAGCGGGGGCGACAGCTATGGCTACACCTTC

CDR3 length: 16
V gene: TRBV5-1
clone size: NA
D gene: NA
J gene: TRBJ2-5
CDR3 protein: CASSLWSLPGQETQYF
CDR3 DNA: TGCGCCAGCAGCTTGTGGTCTCTTCCAGGGCAAGAGACCCAGTACTTC

CDR3 length: 12
V gene: TRBV5-4
clone size: NA
D gene: NA
J gene: TRBJ1-1
CDR3 protein: CASSSLAGEAFF
CDR3 DNA: TGTGCCAGCAGCTCCCTTGCCGGGGAAGCTTTCTTT

CDR3 length: 18
V gene: TRBV7-3
clone size: NA
D gene: NA
J gene: TRBJ2-3
CDR3 protein: CASTHPGTPAHFPDTQYF
CDR3 DNA: TGTGCCAGCACCCATCCCGGGACTCCAGCCCACTTCCCAGATACGCAGTATTTT

CDR3 length: 20
V gene: TRBV14
clone size: NA
D gene: TRBD2
J gene: TRBJ2-2
CDR3 protein: CASSQGRGLAGEIDTGELFF
CDR3 DNA: TGTGCCAGCAGCCAAGGGCGGGGACTAGCGGGAGAAATTGACACCGGGGAGCTGTTTTTT

CDR3 length: 15
V gene: TRBV2
clone size: NA
D gene: TRBD2
J gene: TRBJ2-7
CDR3 protein: CATEQIGTSGYEQYF
CDR3 DNA: TGTGCCACCGAGCAGATTGGGACTAGCGGCTACGAGCAGTACTTC

CDR3 length: 16
V gene: TRBV27
clone size: NA
D gene: TRBD2
J gene: TRBJ2-7
CDR3 protein: CASSPQEAGTSYEQYF
CDR3 DNA: TGTGCCAGCAGTCCACAGGAAGCGGGAACCTCCTACGAGCAGTACTTC

CDR3 length: 17
V gene: TRBV4-1
clone size: NA
D gene: NA
J gene: TRBJ2-1
CDR3 protein: CASSHLPDRHSYNEQFF
CDR3 DNA: TGCGCCAGCAGCCATTTACCGGACAGACACTCCTACAATGAGCAGTTCTTC

CDR3 length: 16
V gene: TRBV7-9
clone size: NA
D gene: TRBD2
J gene: TRBJ2-3
CDR3 protein: CASSFSLAGSTDTQYF
CDR3 DNA: TGTGCCAGCAGCTTTTCTCTAGCGGGGAGCACAGATACGCAGTATTTT

CDR3 length: 13
V gene: TRBV9
clone size: NA
D gene: NA
J gene: TRBJ2-1
CDR3 protein: CASSVGPGDEQFF
CDR3 DNA: TGTGCCAGCAGCGTAGGGCCAGGCGATGAGCAGTTCTTC

CDR3 length: 14
V gene: TRBV2
clone size: NA
D gene: TRBD1
J gene: TRBJ2-7
CDR3 protein: CASRHRGKKSEQYF
CDR3 DNA: TGTGCCAGCCGACACAGGGGGAAGAAAAGCGAGCAGTACTTC

CDR3 length: 12
V gene: TRBV15
clone size: NA
D gene: NA
J gene: TRBJ2-7
CDR3 protein: CAPYGGSGEQYF
CDR3 DNA: TGTGCCCCCTACGGGGGTTCGGGCGAGCAGTACTTC

CDR3 length: 15
V gene: TRBV6-1
clone size: once
D gene: TRBD2
J gene: TRBJ2-3
CDR3 protein: CASSDWRGGRNTQYF
CDR3 DNA: TGTGCCAGCAGTGATTGGCGGGGGGGCCGGAATACGCAGTATTTT

CDR3 length: 18
V gene: TRBV7-9
clone size: NA
D gene: TRBD1
J gene: TRBJ2-7
CDR3 protein: CASSHAVFRDRWNYEQYF
CDR3 DNA: TGTGCCAGCAGTCATGCCGTATTCCGGGACAGGTGGAACTACGAGCAGTACTTC

CDR3 length: 20
V gene: TRBV4-1
clone size: NA
D gene: TRBD2
J gene: TRBJ2-7
CDR3 protein: CASSQELRSGRLLGPYEQYF
CDR3 DNA: TGCGCCAGCAGCCAAGAACTCAGGAGCGGGAGATTGTTGGGGCCCTACGAGCAGTACTTC

CDR3 length: 16
V gene: TRBV5-5
clone size: NA
D gene: NA
J gene: TRBJ2-7
CDR3 protein: CASSLAQGPYYYEQYF
CDR3 DNA: TGTGCCAGCAGCTTGGCACAGGGTCCCTACTACTACGAGCAGTACTTC

CDR3 length: 17
V gene: TRBV6-1
clone size: NA
D gene: NA
J gene: TRBJ1-6
CDR3 protein: CASSEVGQGSYNSPLHF
CDR3 DNA: TGTGCCAGCAGTGAAGTCGGGCAGGGCTCCTATAATTCACCCCTCCACTTT

CDR3 length: 15
V gene: TRBV11-2
clone size: NA
D gene: TRBD2
J gene: TRBJ2-7
CDR3 protein: CASSLVPGLVYEQYF
CDR3 DNA: TGTGCCAGCAGCTTAGTCCCGGGACTAGTTTACGAGCAGTACTTC

CDR3 length: 14
V gene: TRBV27
clone size: NA
D gene: TRBD2
J gene: TRBJ2-5
CDR3 protein: CASSSTSGRGEQYF
CDR3 DNA: TGTGCCAGCAGTTCCACTAGCGGGAGGGGGGAGCAGTACTTC

CDR3 length: 13
V gene: TRBV6-5
clone size: NA
D gene: NA
J gene: TRBJ2-1
CDR3 protein: CASSYRSYDEQFF
CDR3 DNA: TGTGCCAGCAGCTACCGCTCCTACGATGAGCAGTTCTTC